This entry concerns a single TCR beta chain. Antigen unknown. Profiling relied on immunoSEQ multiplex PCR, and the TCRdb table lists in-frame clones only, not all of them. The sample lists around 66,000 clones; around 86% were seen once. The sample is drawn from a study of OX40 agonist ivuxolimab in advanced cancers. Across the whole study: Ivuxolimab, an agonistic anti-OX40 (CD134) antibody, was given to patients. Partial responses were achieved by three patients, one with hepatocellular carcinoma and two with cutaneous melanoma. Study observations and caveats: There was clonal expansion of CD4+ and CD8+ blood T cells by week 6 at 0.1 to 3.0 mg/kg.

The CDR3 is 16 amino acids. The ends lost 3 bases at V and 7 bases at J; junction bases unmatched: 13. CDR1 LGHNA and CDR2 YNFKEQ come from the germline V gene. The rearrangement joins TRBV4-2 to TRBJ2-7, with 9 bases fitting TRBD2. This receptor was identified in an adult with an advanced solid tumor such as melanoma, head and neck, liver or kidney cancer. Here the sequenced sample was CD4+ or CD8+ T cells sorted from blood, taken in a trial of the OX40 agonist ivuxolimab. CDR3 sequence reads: CASSQRGREGLWEQYF. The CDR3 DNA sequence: TGTGCCAGCAGCCAGAGAGGGCGGGAGGGCCTCTGGGAGCAGTACTTC.